This paragraph covers one TCR beta chain sequence. The specificity of this receptor is unknown. Base qualities are missing; no much larger clone stands one base away. For sequencing of the TCRbeta CDR3 region, genomic DNA was extracted from the sorted cells. TCRbeta CDR3 regions were sequenced using the immunoSEQ Assay. Imported from immuneACCESS, the table was reduced by TCRdb to in-frame sequences with V and J called. These copies leave out some clones; in studies compared against another copy, an unresolved V gene accounts for under half, and the cause of the remainder is not known. The sample table records about 120,000 clones; approximately 90% of these occur just once. Under 0.7% of the sample is taken by the ten largest. These data come from a study of OX40 agonist ivuxolimab in advanced cancers. Broadly, across the study: Ivuxolimab, which targeted the costimulatory receptor OX40 (CD134), was an agonistic, fully human IgG2 monoclonal antibody. Intravenous ivuxolimab was administered to patients every 2 weeks at six dose levels: 0.01, 0.1, 0.3, 1.5, 3 and 10 mg/kg. Among the approximately 54 dose-escalation patients, about 20 had hepatocellular carcinoma, 15 or so melanoma, 9 renal cell carcinoma and 9 head and neck cancer. In the dose-escalation cohort, more than 80% of patients were male, and the mean age was 60 years with a range of roughly 20 to 80. Prior anti-PD-1, anti-PD-L1 or anti-CTLA-4 therapy was permitted, and checkpoint inhibitors had been received by 40% to 50% of dose-escalation patients. Partial responses were achieved by three dose-escalation patients, of whom one had hepatocellular carcinoma and two had cutaneous melanoma. The purpose of peripheral TCRbeta sequencing was to test whether ivuxolimab changed TCR sequence diversity and led to clonal T-cell expansion. The paper describes the monotherapy dose-escalation part (N of about 57 patients) of the phase I trial of ivuxolimab. The investigation overall reported the following: At doses from 0.1 to 3.0 mg/kg, clonal expansion was seen in both CD4+ and CD8+ blood T cells between baseline and week 6. Low levels of normalized T-cell clonal expansion were also seen in some patients who did not respond. In the 0.1-3.0 mg/kg groups, partial responders had among the lowest normalized peripheral clonal expansion, particularly in CD8+ T cells. The antigen specificity of the clonally expanded peripheral T cells was not determined. On average, CD8+ T cells showed more expanded clones than CD4+ T cells after ivuxolimab.

The junction carries 13 bases between V and J, which are trimmed by 7 bases and 0 bases respectively. The CDR3 goes from the cysteine to the phenylalanine over 14 residues. The DNA shown is the 42-base CDR3, in frame from base 1. The germline V gene encodes CDR1 MNHNY and CDR2 SVGAGI (reference sequence). Patients with a history of autoimmune disease or receiving systemic immunosuppression were excluded from the trial. In every dose cohort, peripheral blood was drawn for TCR sequencing at baseline, cycle 4 day 1, and cycle 7 day 1. The samples were drawn from a first-in-human, open-label, multicenter phase I dose-escalation trial of ivuxolimab. The trial enrolled adults with locally advanced or metastatic head and neck squamous cell, hepatocellular, melanoma or renal cell carcinoma. Before TCR sequencing, CD4+ T cells and CD8+ T cells from peripheral blood were sorted into separate populations.

The clonotype was recovered from an adult with an advanced solid tumor such as melanoma, head and neck, liver or kidney cancer. Specimen: CD4+ or CD8+ T cells sorted from blood, collected in a trial of the OX40 agonist ivuxolimab. Recombination joined TRBV6-6 with TRBJ2-7; 6 matching bases give a weak D call of TRBD2. Read as DNA, the sequence is TGTGCCAGCACCGGGACCGGGGGCTCCTACGAGCAGTACTTC. Its amino acids are CASTGTGGSYEQYF.